This TCR beta chain was captured in a study of CXCR3-negative and CXCR3-positive naive CD8 T cells. Study conclusions and caveats: The study found comparably high diversity in both naive subsets and much lower diversity in memory CD8+ cells. Between one naive subset and the other, surface CD5 was comparable, and TCR strength was inferred from TRB CDR3 properties. Naive cells used TRBV-TRBJ genes in much the same way whether CXCR3-negative or CXCR3-positive; memory cells did not. The TRB CDR3s that CXCR3-positive naive cells carried were more hydrophobic than those of CXCR3-negative naive cells.

As for this clonotype: The antigen is unknown.

The CDR3 is 14 residues long. CDR1 and CDR2 (germline): LNHNV, YYDKDF (reference sequence). CD45RO-CCR7+CD27+CD95- was the phenotype of naive CD8+ T cells. TRB cDNA was prepared as libraries by UMI-labeled 5' RACE. TCRdb reprocessed the 5' RACE reads and stores each CDR3 protein as one record, lacking DNA. The repertoire table contains 150,000 to 180,000 distinct CDR3 sequences. V is TRBV15 and J is TRBJ2-7; as DNA is missing, the TRBD1 call by TCRdb cannot be tested. This TCR was sampled from a human donor in good health. Some clones in this sample may be carry-over from other donors' samples. What was sequenced was naive CXCR3+ CD8+ T cells from blood. The subset is: CD45RO-CCR7+CD27+CD95- naive CD8+ T cells expressing CXCR3 (TNR3+). CDR3 sequence reads: CATSKDSPGDEQYF.